These 6 T cell receptor beta chains were all obtained from the same sample, sequenced in a study of cytomegalovirus exposure and HLA in healthy donors (dated by TCRdb to between 2016 and 2019). Receptors were amplified or captured by the immunoSEQ multiplex PCR assay. For the multiplex PCR, a mixture combining 60 forward primers for TCR Vbeta segments and 13 reverse primers for TCR Jbeta segments was used. The clones in this table, taken by TCRdb from immuneACCESS, are in-frame only. Not every clone is retained; where verified, under half of the shortfall comes from an unresolved V gene, and the cause of the rest is unknown. Within this sample are around 150,000 clones, with about four fifths of them counted one time only. The leading ten clones occupy 5% to 6.5% of the sample. Sequencing was performed on PBMCs. The source is a man aged 50 to 59 in good health and CMV-seropositive.

The V gene is TRBV7-8, the J gene TRBJ2-6; D is uncertain. Trimming cost V 5 bases and J 9 bases, with 5 bases left between them. CDR1 SGHVS and CDR2 FQNEAQ come from the germline V gene. This CDR3 is 11 amino acids long. CDR3 sequence reads: CASSPHNVLTF. CDR3 sequence (DNA): TGTGCCAGCAGCCCCCACAACGTCCTGACTTTC. Variable domain in full (rest from reference TRBV7-8 and TRBJ2-6): GAGVSQSPRYKVAKRGQDVALRCDPISGHVSLFWYQQALGQGPEFLTYFQNEAQLDKSGLPSDRFFAERPEGSVSTLKIQRTQQEDSAVYLCASSPHNVLTFGAGSRLTVL.

The rearrangement joins TRBV29-1 to TRBJ2-1; tentative D call: TRBD2 (5 bases). Germline CDR1 SQVTM, CDR2 ANQGSEA. Trimming shortened V by 3 bases and J by 3 bases, and 9 bases separated the two germline ends. This CDR3 spans 13 amino acids. Here the CDR3 DNA reads TGCAGCGTTGATCCGGGATACTACAATGAGCAGTTCTTC. Its protein product is CSVDPGYYNEQFF.

The chain combines TRBV6-1 with TRBJ2-7, with TRBD2 matching over 7 bases. The CDR3 covers 19 residues. Germline V gene lookup returns CDR1 MNHNS and CDR2 SASEGT. J was trimmed by 3 bases and V by 0 bases; bases with no gene match: 17. The CDR3 is CASSEAGLAAVGGDYEQYF. The CDR3, as DNA: TGTGCCAGCAGTGAAGCGGGGCTAGCGGCGGTCGGAGGGGACTACGAGCAGTACTTC.

The rearrangement uses TRBV5-1 and TRBJ2-1, with 11 bases fitting TRBD2. CDR1 is SGHRS, CDR2 YFSETQ, per germline. This CDR3 is 20 amino acids long. The V and J ends lost 0 bases and 0 bases, in that order; junction bases with no gene match: 11. The CDR3 DNA follows: TGCGCCAGCAGCTTGGCCGCGACTAGCGGGATTCTGAGCTCCTACAATGAGCAGTTCTTC. Residues: CASSLAATSGILSSYNEQFF.

This chain uses TRBV2 with TRBJ1-3; possible D gene TRBD1, 5 bases. The germline gives CDR1 SNHLY, CDR2 FYNNEI. The CDR3 is 14 residues long. V lost 5 bases and J 0 bases, leaving 8 bases between the germline ends. CDR3 sequence: CASSQDNSGNTIYF. The CDR3 bases are TGTGCCAGCAGTCAGGACAACTCTGGAAACACCATATATTTT.

This clone has only a few counts. V is TRBV27 and J is TRBJ2-7, with 8 bases aligning to TRBD2. The V segment lost 7 bases and the J segment 5 bases; nucleotides outside the gene matches: 10. CDR3 length equals 14 residues. CDR1 and CDR2 (germline): MNHEY, SMNVEV (reference sequence). CDR3 bases: TGTGCCAGCACCACGGGAGGGCCGCGGAACGAGCAGTACTTC. Protein sequence: CASTTGGPRNEQYF.